These 12 T cell receptor beta chains were sequenced from one sample in a study of cytomegalovirus exposure and HLA in healthy donors. The PCR made use of 60 Vbeta and 13 Jbeta primers. Here immunoSEQ multiplex PCR was the method, and the copy in TCRdb shows in-frame clones only, minus some. The data contain over 95,000 clones, less than 80% of them singletons. The sequenced sample was PBMCs. The receptors here all came from a man aged 35 to 55 in good health and CMV-seronegative.

Note on this clone: An end of the junction does not agree with germline; a read error may underlie this. The V and J genes are TRBV7-9 and TRBJ1-1; 10 nucleotides agree with TRBD1. Looked up from germline, CDR1 is SEHNR and CDR2 is FQNEAQ (reference sequence). The CDR3 is 17 residues long. CDR3 nucleotide sequence: TGTTCCAGCAGCCCAGTGCCGGGACAGGGGTTGTCCACTGAAGCTTTCTTT. Translated, it gives CSSSPVPGQGLSTEAFF.

This rearrangement joins TRBV19 to TRBJ2-1; D unclear. The CDR3 has 14 amino acids. Germline assignment: CDR1 LNHDA and CDR2 SQIVND (reference sequence). Trimming left V 4 bases short and J 4 bases short, with 11 bases between. The CDR3 region is CASSNTLVYNEQFF. CDR3 bases: TGTGCCAGTAGTAACACCCTAGTGTACAATGAGCAGTTCTTC.

The chain recombines TRBV7-8 with TRBJ1-2; 7 nucleotides align to TRBD1. The CDR3 spans 13 residues. V was clipped by 4 bases and J by 8 bases; unmatched bases: 7. Germline V gene lookup returns CDR1 SGHVS and CDR2 FQNEAQ. DNA of the CDR3: TGTGCCAGCAGCTCCGACAGGGTGGGGGGCTACACCTTC. Encoded protein: CASSSDRVGGYTF.

The chain has TRBV7-2 and TRBJ2-1; D perhaps matches TRBD1 (5 bases). Germline CDR1 reads SGHTA; CDR2 reads FQGNSA. The germline V and J ends were trimmed by 1 base and 5 bases, with 12 bases remaining between them. The CDR3 has 15 residues. CDR3 DNA sequence: TGTGCCAGCAGCTTAGACAGGCCCTCTGACAATGAGCAGTTCTTC. This codes for CASSLDRPSDNEQFF.

The chain carries TRBV30 and TRBJ1-2; D is uncertain. Germline loops: CDR1 GTSNPN, CDR2 SVGIG (reference sequence). The CDR3 consists of 19 residues. Trimming took 0 bases from V and 2 from J, leaving 25 bases between them. The DNA for the CDR3 is TGTGCCTGGAGTGTAAGCCCCGCCCTGTGGAGCCAAAGGAACTATGGCTACACCTTC. Encoded protein: CAWSVSPALWSQRNYGYTF.

In this sample, this clone turned up a few times. The V call is TRBV27, the J call TRBJ1-6, with D uncertain. V shed 11 bases and J shed 6 bases, with 14 bases lying between them. Germline values: CDR1 MNHEY, CDR2 SMNVEV (reference sequence). CDR3 size: 13 residues. CDR3 protein: CAVRRSGNSPLHF. The CDR3 nucleotides read TGTGCCGTAAGGCGTAGCGGTAATTCACCCCTCCACTTT.

This clone was observed a handful of times. This sequence joins TRBV7-8 and TRBJ2-7; 9 nucleotides line up with TRBD2. The CDR3 runs 15 residues. Germline assignment: CDR1 SGHVS and CDR2 FQNEAQ. After removal of 5 bases from V and 6 bases from J, the junction contained 11 bases not matched to a gene. The CDR3: CASSLIAGALVEQYF. CDR3 sequence (DNA): TGTGCCAGCAGCCTGATAGCGGGAGCACTCGTCGAGCAGTACTTC.

This chain uses TRBV25-1 with TRBJ1-5, with TRBD1 matching 7 bases. Germline V gene data show CDR1 as MGHDK and CDR2 as SYGVNS. The CDR3 runs 13 residues. V lost 4 bases to trimming and J lost 6 bases; unmatched junction nucleotides: 3. CDR3 nucleotides: TGTGCCAGCAGTGTAGGGGGCGGTCAGCCCCAGCATTTT. Translating gives CASSVGGGQPQHF.

In this sample, this clone turned up once. One junction end disagrees with the germline gene, perhaps due to a read error. The sample carries other DNA sequences with the same CDR3. The V call is TRBV7-2, the J call TRBJ1-2; D is unclear. Germline CDR1 and CDR2: SGHTA and FQGNSA. The CDR3 spans 13 residues. CDR3 loop: CASSLDGSYGYTF. DNA for the CDR3: TGCGCCAGCAGCTTAGACGGGTCCTATGGCTACACCTTC.

This chain links TRBV5-6 with TRBJ1-2; D gene unclear. The V end was cut by 3 bases, the J end by 8 bases, with 11 bases between. Germline V gene sequence: CDR1 SGHDT, CDR2 YYEEEE. The CDR3 runs to 12 residues. The CDR3 region has the DNA TGTGCCAGCAGCTCGCAGGCGGGCGGCTACACCTTC. The encoded protein is CASSSQAGGYTF.

As DNA, the CDR3 is TGCGCCAGCAGCCAATATCGCTGGCTAGATACGCAGTATTTT. This codes for CASSQYRWLDTQYF. The chain employs TRBV4-1 and TRBJ2-3; D is undetermined. Germline lookup yields CDR1 MGHRA and CDR2 YSYEKL. The CDR3 length is 14 residues. V lost 2 bases and J 5 bases, leaving 11 bases between the germline ends.

This clone was counted between two and nine times. This chain links TRBV5-1 with TRBJ2-3; D is ambiguous. Per the germline V gene, CDR1 is SGHRS and CDR2 is YFSETQ. Trimming pared 0 bases from V and 0 bases from J, leaving 5 bases between. This CDR3 spans 14 amino acids. The CDR3 DNA is TGCGCCAGCAGCTTGGGTACTAGCACAGATACGCAGTATTTT. Its protein is CASSLGTSTDTQYF.